The clone carrying this T cell receptor (beta chain) was observed a few times. The antigen remains unidentified. Deletions cut 2 bases from V and 3 bases from J, with 10 bases between. The length of the CDR3 is 14 residues. Germline-derived CDR1 and CDR2 are MDHEN and SYDVKM. This record belongs to a study of vaccination and CD4 T cells after COVID-19. Study at large: Control cultures were given a CEFX pool, an HIV-1 Nef pool, or no peptide.

With the Oncomine TCR Beta short-read assay, DNA from cultured CD4+ T cells was sequenced. MiXCR, run by TCRdb on the PCR reads, gives a single entry per CDR3 protein. The sample has 8,000 or so distinct CDR3 sequences, roughly 19% seen once. Specified treatment: roughly ten-day PBMC culture with coronavirus spike peptide pools or control peptides (ViraFEST assay). V and J are TRBV28 and TRBJ1-2; D perhaps matches TRBD1 (5 bases). The clonotype originates from a human donor who had recovered from COVID-19. Sequencing used CD4+ T cells from blood, cultured in vitro, obtained after SARS-CoV-2 vaccination. The CDR3 coding sequence is TGTGCCAGCAGTTTAACGGACACGGACTATGGCTACACCTTC. It yields the protein CASSLTDTDYGYTF.